Listed below are T cell receptor beta chains from one sample, sequenced in a study of vaccination and CD4 T cells after COVID-19. MiXCR was run by TCRdb on the PCR reads, yielding one entry per CDR3 protein. The data contain approximately 12,000 distinct CDR3 sequences, around 53% of them singletons. Antigens of these TCRs are unknown. The specimen was CD4+ T cells from blood, cultured in vitro. The receptors shown here come from a human donor who had recovered from COVID-19. CDR3s include the opening cysteine and the closing phenylalanine or tryptophan. D genes are given only for firm matches. Clone size appears in some rows only: once, few, many, or a class for an expanded clone.

V gene	J gene	clone size	D gene	CDR3 protein	CDR3 DNA
TRBV6-1	TRBJ1-2	.	.	CASSPPRPGEGGYTF	TGTGCCAGCAGTCCGCCGCGGCCAGGGGAGGGTGGCTACACCTTC
TRBV19	TRBJ2-3	.	.	CASSIIADADTQYF	TGTGCCAGTAGTATAATAGCGGATGCAGATACGCAGTATTTT
TRBV7-2	TRBJ1-2	.	.	CASSLRLTGGYTF	TGTGCCAGCAGCTTAAGGTTAACCGGTGGCTACACCTTC
TRBV6-1	TRBJ2-5	once	TRBD1	CASRMTGLETQYF	TGTGCCAGCAGGATGACAGGGTTGGAGACCCAGTACTTC
TRBV19	TRBJ1-6	.	TRBD1	CASSTRQGRSYNSPLHF	TGTGCCAGTAGTACGAGACAGGGTAGATCCTATAATTCACCCCTCCACTTT
TRBV7-9	TRBJ1-4	.	.	CASSLGGTSNEKLFF	TGTGCCAGCAGCTTAGGGGGGACGAGTAATGAAAAACTGTTTTTT
TRBV29-1	TRBJ2-2	.	.	CSAPPGTPANTGELFF	TGCAGCGCCCCTCCGGGGACACCTGCGAACACCGGGGAGCTGTTTTTT
TRBV28	TRBJ2-3	.	TRBD1	CASSTQGAPTDTQYF	TGTGCCAGCAGCACGCAGGGGGCGCCCACAGATACGCAGTATTTT
TRBV5-4	TRBJ2-2	.	TRBD2	CASSSGTSGRNTGELFF	TGTGCCAGCAGCTCCGGGACTAGCGGGAGGAACACCGGGGAGCTGTTTTTT
TRBV11-3	TRBJ2-7	.	.	CASSQEVSSYEQYF	TGTGCCAGCAGCCAAGAGGTCTCTTCCTACGAGCAGTACTTC
TRBV6-2/TRBV6-3	TRBJ2-1	.	TRBD2	CASRRTSGLNEQFF	TGTGCCAGCAGGCGGACTAGCGGTCTCAATGAGCAGTTCTTC
TRBV23-1	TRBJ1-5	.	.	CATKRQGNQPQHF	TGCGCCACCAAAAGACAGGGCAATCAGCCCCAGCATTTT
TRBV11-2	TRBJ2-3	.	TRBD2	CASFGGDAQYF	TGTGCCAGCTTTGGGGGGGATGCGCAGTATTTT
TRBV28	TRBJ2-4	.	TRBD2	CASSRPPFGTSGRGGWAKNIQYF	TGTGCCAGCAGCAGGCCACCCTTCGGGACTAGCGGGAGAGGTGGGTGGGCCAAAAACATTCAGTACTTC
TRBV19	TRBJ1-2	.	TRBD1	CASKADRLYGYTF	TGTGCCAGTAAAGCGGACAGGCTTTATGGCTACACCTTC
TRBV27	TRBJ1-2	few	TRBD1	CASSPLDRDYGYTF	TGTGCCAGCAGTCCACTTGACAGGGACTATGGCTACACCTTC
TRBV29-1	TRBJ2-1	.	.	CSVDVASLPEQFF	TGCAGCGTTGATGTGGCCAGCCTCCCTGAGCAGTTCTTC
TRBV6-1	TRBJ1-5	.	.	CASSLAAGNQPQHF	TGTGCCAGCAGTCTAGCAGCCGGCAATCAGCCCCAGCATTTT
TRBV6-2/TRBV6-3	TRBJ2-3	.	.	CASSWTNPSTDTQYF	TGTGCCAGCAGTTGGACCAACCCTAGCACAGATACGCAGTATTTT
TRBV27	TRBJ1-1	.	.	CASSFIGHNTEAFF	TGTGCCAGCAGTTTTATCGGGCACAACACTGAAGCTTTCTTT
TRBV7-9	TRBJ2-1	.	TRBD2	CASSNIWTSTYNEQFF	TGTGCCAGCAGCAACATTTGGACTAGCACCTACAATGAGCAGTTCTTC
TRBV2	TRBJ2-7	.	.	CASSPVYEQYF	TGTGCCAGCAGTCCAGTCTACGAGCAGTACTTC
TRBV20-1	TRBJ2-2	.	.	CSAPDRYTGELFF	TGCAGTGCCCCCGACAGATACACCGGGGAGCTGTTTTTT
TRBV6-5	TRBJ1-2	.	.	CASSYDSVYGYTF	TGTGCCAGCAGTTACGATAGTGTCTATGGCTACACCTTC
TRBV11-2	TRBJ2-5	.	.	CASSLGPVETQYF	TGTGCCAGCAGCTTAGGTCCGGTTGAGACCCAGTACTTC
TRBV29-1	TRBJ2-3	once	.	CSVTREVLRTDTQYF	TGCAGCGTTACCCGTGAGGTCCTACGCACAGATACGCAGTATTTT
TRBV24-1	TRBJ2-5	few	.	CATSDATPEGGETQYF	TGTGCCACCAGTGACGCGACCCCGGAGGGAGGAGAGACCCAGTACTTC
TRBV2	TRBJ1-5	few	TRBD1	CASSLAMTGARQPQHF	TGTGCCAGCAGTCTAGCTATGACAGGGGCTCGGCAGCCCCAGCATTTT
TRBV5-8	TRBJ2-1	.	TRBD2	CASSILAGGKNEQFF	TGTGCCAGCAGCATCCTAGCGGGGGGGAAAAATGAGCAGTTCTTC
TRBV20-1	TRBJ2-3	few	.	CSANGPTDTQYF	TGCAGTGCTAACGGACCCACAGATACGCAGTATTTT
TRBV6-1	TRBJ1-5	few	.	CASMRGVGQPQHF	TGTGCCAGCATGCGAGGGGTTGGTCAGCCCCAGCATTTT
TRBV6-1	TRBJ2-5	few	.	CASSVGETQYF	TGTGCCAGCAGTGTAGGGGAGACCCAGTACTTC
TRBV29-1	TRBJ2-1	.	.	CSVSHPGYRSSYNEQFF	TGCAGCGTTTCCCACCCAGGGTACCGGAGCTCCTACAATGAGCAGTTCTTC
TRBV7-9	TRBJ1-1	large	.	CASSSTDSLNTEAFF	TGTGCCAGCAGCTCAACGGACTCCTTGAACACTGAAGCTTTCTTT